This record concerns one T cell receptor beta chain sequence. CDR3 size: 12 residues. With 1 base removed from V and 7 bases from J, the gap between germline ends came to 7 bases. The germline V gene has CDR1 SGHTA and CDR2 FQGTGA. This sample is part of a study of cytomegalovirus exposure and HLA in healthy donors. The PCR had 60 Vbeta and 13 Jbeta primers. Here immunoSEQ multiplex PCR was the method, and the copy in TCRdb shows in-frame clones only, minus some. This table holds more than 100,000 clones, more than 60% found once. This sequence joins TRBV7-3 and TRBJ2-5; D ambiguous. Sample: PBMCs. This receptor was taken from a woman in her thirties or forties in good health and CMV-seropositive. In DNA form, the CDR3 reads TGTGCCAGCAGCTTAAACGGCGGGACCCAGTACTTC. The encoded protein is CASSLNGGTQYF.